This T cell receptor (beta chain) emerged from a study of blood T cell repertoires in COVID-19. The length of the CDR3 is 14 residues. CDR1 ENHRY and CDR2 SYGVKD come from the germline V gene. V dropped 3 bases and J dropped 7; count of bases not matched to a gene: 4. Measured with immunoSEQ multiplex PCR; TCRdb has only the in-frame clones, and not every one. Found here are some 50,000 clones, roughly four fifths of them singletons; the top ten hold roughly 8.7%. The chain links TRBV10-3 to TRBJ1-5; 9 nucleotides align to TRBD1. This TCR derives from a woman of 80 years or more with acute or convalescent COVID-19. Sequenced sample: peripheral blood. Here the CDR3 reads CAISEGQGIQPQHF. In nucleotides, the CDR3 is TGTGCCATCAGTGAAGGACAGGGGATACAGCCCCAGCATTTT.